Included here is one T cell receptor beta chain sequence, with context. Its antigen remains unidentified. Its ends do not fully match the called genes, so a read error is possible. Libraries were prepared by immunoSEQ multiplex PCR; TCRdb keeps only in-frame clonotypes and omits some of them. Found here are roughly 14,000 clones, 82% of them singletons; the top ten hold roughly 29%. The CDR3 extends over 13 amino acids. Germline-derived CDR1 and CDR2 are SGHAT and FQNNGV. This sample is part of a study of lymphopenia after photon versus proton radiotherapy. Whole-study findings and limits: After the lymphocyte nadir, photon-treated repertoires showed oligoclonal expansion, especially of CD8+ Temra cells. Authors raise, but do not show, better survival with proton therapy. In patients who died, overall survival fell as post-nadir TCR diversity dropped more. Proton therapy kept repertoires fairly stable, unlike photons, which gained effector/memory cells.

This clonotype was obtained from a man aged 50 or older with gastric cancer. This chain links TRBV11-2 with TRBJ2-3, with D unresolved. The starting material was peripheral blood, obtained from a patient treated with photon-based radiotherapy. CDR3 DNA: TGTGCCAGCACCCGACGCGGCACCGATACGCAGTATTTT. The encoded protein is CASTRRGTDTQYF.